This entry concerns a single T cell receptor beta chain. Antigen unknown. The data derive from a study of cytomegalovirus exposure and HLA in healthy donors. On the study more broadly: Earlier work reported 117 million unique TCR beta sequences from 180 million or so T cells. Study results and limitations: Information on immune exposure was restricted to one variable (CMV serostatus). The study labeled 164 TCR beta chains cytomegalovirus-associated.

Germline V gene data show CDR1 as SGHTA and CDR2 as FQGTGA. The CDR3 loop spans 16 amino acids. Between the trimmed V and J ends, which lost 0 bases and 3 bases, there was a span of 12 bases. Both 60 Vbeta primers and 13 Jbeta primers went into the PCR. Sequenced by immunoSEQ multiplex PCR; TCRdb stores in-frame clones only, minus some. Among around 170,000 clones, 65% to 90% were seen once, and the ten largest hold less than 7%. Sequenced input: PBMCs. The receptor's source is a man between 40 and 49 years old in good health and CMV-seropositive. The chain carries TRBV7-3 and TRBJ1-3, with D maybe TRBD1 (6 bases). CDR3 amino acids: CASSLTKLGGGNTIYF. CDR3 coding DNA: TGTGCCAGCAGCTTAACGAAGCTAGGGGGTGGAAACACCATATATTTT.